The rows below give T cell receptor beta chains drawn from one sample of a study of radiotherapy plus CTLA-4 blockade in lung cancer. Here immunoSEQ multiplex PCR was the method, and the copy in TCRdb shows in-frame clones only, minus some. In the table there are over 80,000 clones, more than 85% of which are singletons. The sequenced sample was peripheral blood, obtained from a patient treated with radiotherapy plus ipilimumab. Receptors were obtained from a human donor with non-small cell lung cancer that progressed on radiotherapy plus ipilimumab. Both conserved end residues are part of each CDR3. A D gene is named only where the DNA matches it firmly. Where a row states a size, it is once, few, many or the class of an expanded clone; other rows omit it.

cdr3_nt: TGTGCCAGCAGCATCAATAGCAATCAGCCCCAGCATTTT
cdr3_aa: CASSINSNQPQHF
v_call: TRBV7-3
clone_size: .
j_call: TRBJ1-5
d_call: .

cdr3_nt: TGTGCCAGCAGCCCAGAGCTGAACTATGGCTACACCTTC
cdr3_aa: CASSPELNYGYTF
v_call: TRBV11-2
clone_size: .
j_call: TRBJ1-2
d_call: .

cdr3_nt: TGTGCCAGCAGCTTAGTTCTTTTGGAGACAGCGCATAATTCACCCCTCCACTTT
cdr3_aa: CASSLVLLETAHNSPLHF
v_call: TRBV7-9
clone_size: .
j_call: TRBJ1-6
d_call: .

cdr3_nt: TGTGCCAGTAGTCTAGAGGACAGGACGATCTATGGCTACACCTTC
cdr3_aa: CASSLEDRTIYGYTF
v_call: TRBV19
clone_size: .
j_call: TRBJ1-2
d_call: TRBD1

cdr3_nt: TGCGCCAGCAGCCCCAGAGGCTCAGCGGGGGTCCCCGGGGAGCTGTTTTTT
cdr3_aa: CASSPRGSAGVPGELFF
v_call: TRBV4-1
clone_size: .
j_call: TRBJ2-2
d_call: TRBD2

cdr3_nt: TGTGCCAGCAGCTTAGGTGCGAACACTGAAGCTTTCTTT
cdr3_aa: CASSLGANTEAFF
v_call: TRBV7-2
clone_size: .
j_call: TRBJ1-1
d_call: .

cdr3_nt: TGTGCCAGTACCTCGAACTACAATGAGCAGTTCTTC
cdr3_aa: CASTSNYNEQFF
v_call: TRBV19
clone_size: .
j_call: TRBJ2-1
d_call: .

cdr3_nt: TGTGCCAGCAGCCTGGACAGCCCGGGGGCACCCCTCCACTTT
cdr3_aa: CASSLDSPGAPLHF
v_call: TRBV7-9
clone_size: .
j_call: TRBJ1-6
d_call: .

cdr3_nt: TGTGCAAGTCGCTTAGAAGGGGACAGGGAGGGAGAGCAGTACTTC
cdr3_aa: CASRLEGDREGEQYF
v_call: TRBV12-2
clone_size: .
j_call: TRBJ2-7
d_call: .

cdr3_nt: TGTGCCAGCAGTAGGTCCGGGACTAGCGGGTACAATGAGCAGTTCTTC
cdr3_aa: CASSRSGTSGYNEQFF
v_call: TRBV27
clone_size: .
j_call: TRBJ2-1
d_call: TRBD2

cdr3_nt: TGTGCCAGCGAAAGGGGTACGCAGTATTTT
cdr3_aa: CASERGTQYF
v_call: TRBV7-9
clone_size: .
j_call: TRBJ2-3
d_call: .

cdr3_nt: TGTGCCAGCTCACCGAGGCAGGGGGGACTCCCGGAAGCTTTCTTT
cdr3_aa: CASSPRQGGLPEAFF
v_call: TRBV18
clone_size: .
j_call: TRBJ1-1
d_call: TRBD1

cdr3_nt: TGCGCCAGCAGCTTGACTCGGACAGGGAACACTGAAGCTTTCTTT
cdr3_aa: CASSLTRTGNTEAFF
v_call: TRBV5-1
clone_size: .
j_call: TRBJ1-1
d_call: TRBD1

cdr3_nt: TGTGCCAGCAGTAGGGAAGTCGAGCAGTACTTC
cdr3_aa: CASSREVEQYF
v_call: TRBV6-5
clone_size: .
j_call: TRBJ2-7
d_call: .

cdr3_nt: TGTGCCAGCAGTGAATCCCGGCTTCGGATAGATACGCAGTATTTT
cdr3_aa: CASSESRLRIDTQYF
v_call: TRBV2
clone_size: once
j_call: TRBJ2-3
d_call: .

cdr3_nt: TGTGCCATCAGTGGCGGACGGGGGCAGAACACTGAAGCTTTCTTT
cdr3_aa: CAISGGRGQNTEAFF
v_call: TRBV10-3
clone_size: .
j_call: TRBJ1-1
d_call: .

cdr3_nt: TGCGCCAGCAGCGACGCAGGGACGAGGAGCACCGGGGAGCTGTTTTTT
cdr3_aa: CASSDAGTRSTGELFF
v_call: TRBV5-1
clone_size: .
j_call: TRBJ2-2
d_call: .

cdr3_nt: TGCGCCAGCAGCCAGGTACAGGGGTCCCTCTACGAGCAGTACTTC
cdr3_aa: CASSQVQGSLYEQYF
v_call: TRBV4-1
clone_size: few
j_call: TRBJ2-7
d_call: TRBD1

cdr3_nt: TGCGCCAGCAGCGGGCTAGCGCCAGATACGCAGTATTTT
cdr3_aa: CASSGLAPDTQYF
v_call: TRBV5-1
clone_size: .
j_call: TRBJ2-3
d_call: .

cdr3_nt: TGTGCTAGTTCTGGATCGGGCGGGGGAACTCCTGAAGCTTTCTTT
cdr3_aa: CASSGSGGGTPEAFF
v_call: TRBV12-5
clone_size: .
j_call: TRBJ1-1
d_call: .

cdr3_nt: TGCGCCAGCAGGGGACAGGGAAGGAGCAATGAGCAGTTCTTC
cdr3_aa: CASRGQGRSNEQFF
v_call: TRBV5-1
clone_size: .
j_call: TRBJ2-1
d_call: TRBD1

cdr3_nt: TGTGCCAGCCGAAGGTCGGGGGGGTCAGATACGCAGTATTTT
cdr3_aa: CASRRSGGSDTQYF
v_call: TRBV18
clone_size: .
j_call: TRBJ2-3
d_call: TRBD2

cdr3_nt: TGTGCCAGCAGCCCTAGACAGGCAGGGGCATCGGATTCACCCCTCCACTTT
cdr3_aa: CASSPRQAGASDSPLHF
v_call: TRBV4-2
clone_size: .
j_call: TRBJ1-6
d_call: .

cdr3_nt: TGTGCCAGCAGCTTGGGTGGGGACCTCCTCGGCGAGCAGTACTTC
cdr3_aa: CASSLGGDLLGEQYF
v_call: TRBV5-4
clone_size: .
j_call: TRBJ2-7
d_call: .

cdr3_nt: TGTGCCAGCAGTTTACCCGCCCGATCTGGAAACACCATATATTTT
cdr3_aa: CASSLPARSGNTIYF
v_call: TRBV28
clone_size: few
j_call: TRBJ1-3
d_call: .

cdr3_nt: TGTGCCAGCAGTGAAAACACAGGGTCTAATGAAAAACTGTTTTTT
cdr3_aa: CASSENTGSNEKLFF
v_call: TRBV2
clone_size: .
j_call: TRBJ1-4
d_call: .

cdr3_nt: TGTGCCAGCACCACGGGGGGTCAAGAGACCCAGTACTTC
cdr3_aa: CASTTGGQETQYF
v_call: TRBV28
clone_size: once
j_call: TRBJ2-5
d_call: TRBD2

cdr3_nt: TGTGCCAGCAGCTTAGGATGGGGAACGGGTGGGGCCAACGTCCTGACTTTC
cdr3_aa: CASSLGWGTGGANVLTF
v_call: TRBV7-9
clone_size: .
j_call: TRBJ2-6
d_call: .

cdr3_nt: TGTGCCAGCAGCTACTATGAGACAGGCAGCTACGAGCAGTACTTC
cdr3_aa: CASSYYETGSYEQYF
v_call: TRBV7-8
clone_size: .
j_call: TRBJ2-7
d_call: .

cdr3_nt: TGTGCCAGCAGTGTAGTATACTACGAGCAGTACTTC
cdr3_aa: CASSVVYYEQYF
v_call: TRBV2
clone_size: .
j_call: TRBJ2-7
d_call: .

cdr3_nt: TGTGCCAGCAGTCAAATCTCGGGAGCCGAGCAGTACTTC
cdr3_aa: CASSQISGAEQYF
v_call: TRBV27
clone_size: once
j_call: TRBJ2-7
d_call: .

cdr3_nt: TGCGCCAGCAGCCTTGGACGAACGGGTCCGCCGTATTTT
cdr3_aa: CASSLGRTGPPYF
v_call: TRBV4-3
clone_size: .
j_call: TRBJ2-3
d_call: .

cdr3_nt: TGTGCCAGCAGCTTAGTTTCGGGCTACGAGCAGTACTTC
cdr3_aa: CASSLVSGYEQYF
v_call: TRBV7-9
clone_size: .
j_call: TRBJ2-7
d_call: .

cdr3_nt: TGCAGCGCTCCGGGACAGAGCACCGGGGAGCTGTTTTTT
cdr3_aa: CSAPGQSTGELFF
v_call: TRBV29-1
clone_size: .
j_call: TRBJ2-2
d_call: TRBD1

cdr3_nt: TGTGCCAGCTCACCGTCAGCAGGCGGTATGGGCGGCTACACCTTC
cdr3_aa: CASSPSAGGMGGYTF
v_call: TRBV18
clone_size: .
j_call: TRBJ1-2
d_call: .

cdr3_nt: TGCGCCAGCAGCCCGGCTAGCGGGGTCTACAATGAGCAGTTCTTC
cdr3_aa: CASSPASGVYNEQFF
v_call: TRBV5-1
clone_size: .
j_call: TRBJ2-1
d_call: TRBD2

cdr3_nt: TGTGCCAGCAGTGACTATCGAACGGGGGGAACAGATACGCAGTATTTT
cdr3_aa: CASSDYRTGGTDTQYF
v_call: TRBV6-4
clone_size: .
j_call: TRBJ2-3
d_call: TRBD2

cdr3_nt: TGCGCCAGCAGCCAAGATCCCGGGAGCTCCTATAATTCACCCCTCCACTTT
cdr3_aa: CASSQDPGSSYNSPLHF
v_call: TRBV4-3
clone_size: .
j_call: TRBJ1-6
d_call: .

cdr3_nt: TGTGCCAGCAGCCCCTACACCGACTATTACAATGAGCAGTTCTTC
cdr3_aa: CASSPYTDYYNEQFF
v_call: TRBV9
clone_size: .
j_call: TRBJ2-1
d_call: .

cdr3_nt: TGTGCCAGCAGCTTAGCGCTAAAGGAAGTAGGGAATGAGCAGTTCTTC
cdr3_aa: CASSLALKEVGNEQFF
v_call: TRBV7-2
clone_size: once
j_call: TRBJ2-1
d_call: .

cdr3_nt: TGTGCCTGGAATCGGGCGGGGGCTTTCGGGGAGCTGTTTTTT
cdr3_aa: CAWNRAGAFGELFF
v_call: TRBV30
clone_size: .
j_call: TRBJ2-2
d_call: .

cdr3_nt: TGTGCCAGCAGCCAGGGGCTCTGGAACACCATATATTTT
cdr3_aa: CASSQGLWNTIYF
v_call: TRBV5-8
clone_size: .
j_call: TRBJ1-3
d_call: .

cdr3_nt: TGTGCCAGCAGACCCGACAGGAGCACAGATACGCAGTATTTT
cdr3_aa: CASRPDRSTDTQYF
v_call: TRBV13
clone_size: .
j_call: TRBJ2-3
d_call: .

cdr3_nt: TGTGCCAGCAGTTACGGGACAGGGAGGAACACTGAAGCTTTCTTT
cdr3_aa: CASSYGTGRNTEAFF
v_call: TRBV6-5
clone_size: .
j_call: TRBJ1-1
d_call: TRBD1

cdr3_nt: TGTGCCAGCAGTTTATCCGGTGGGCGGGGCCGAAGGGAGACCCAGTACTTC
cdr3_aa: CASSLSGGRGRRETQYF
v_call: TRBV27
clone_size: .
j_call: TRBJ2-5
d_call: .

cdr3_nt: TGTGCCATCACCGATAACTATGGCTACACCTTC
cdr3_aa: CAITDNYGYTF
v_call: TRBV10-3
clone_size: few
j_call: TRBJ1-2
d_call: .

cdr3_nt: TGCGCCAGCAGCCTAAGGGACTCCGGGGGCCTCTACAATGAGCAGTTCTTC
cdr3_aa: CASSLRDSGGLYNEQFF
v_call: TRBV4-1
clone_size: .
j_call: TRBJ2-1
d_call: .

cdr3_nt: TGTGCCAGCAGCCCAGACGGGCAGAACACCGGGGAGCTGTTTTTT
cdr3_aa: CASSPDGQNTGELFF
v_call: TRBV7-2
clone_size: .
j_call: TRBJ2-2
d_call: .

cdr3_nt: TGTGCCTGGAGTGTACTAGGGTATGGTGGCTACACCTTC
cdr3_aa: CAWSVLGYGGYTF
v_call: TRBV30
clone_size: .
j_call: TRBJ1-2
d_call: .

cdr3_nt: TGTGCCAGCAGCGCCCGAACAGGGGGCGTAAGCTATGGCTACACCTTC
cdr3_aa: CASSARTGGVSYGYTF
v_call: TRBV9
clone_size: .
j_call: TRBJ1-2
d_call: TRBD1

cdr3_nt: TGCAGCGTTGCAGGGGGCCTGGATCAGCCCCAGCATTTT
cdr3_aa: CSVAGGLDQPQHF
v_call: TRBV29-1
clone_size: .
j_call: TRBJ1-5
d_call: TRBD1

cdr3_nt: TGTGCCAGCAGCTTTGGGGGGGCCACCGGGGAGCTGTTTTTT
cdr3_aa: CASSFGGATGELFF
v_call: TRBV7-7
clone_size: .
j_call: TRBJ2-2
d_call: .

cdr3_nt: TGTGCCAGCAGCTGGGGGGCGGCCGGGGAGCTGTTTTTT
cdr3_aa: CASSWGAAGELFF
v_call: TRBV6-5
clone_size: once
j_call: TRBJ2-2
d_call: .

cdr3_nt: TGTGCCAGCTCACCCCAGGGTCTATCTGGAAACACCATATATTTT
cdr3_aa: CASSPQGLSGNTIYF
v_call: TRBV18
clone_size: .
j_call: TRBJ1-3
d_call: .

cdr3_nt: TGCAGCGTTGACAGGGTATCCTTCCAAGAGACCCAGTACTTC
cdr3_aa: CSVDRVSFQETQYF
v_call: TRBV29-1
clone_size: .
j_call: TRBJ2-5
d_call: .

cdr3_nt: TGTGCCAGCAGCCGGAGCGTGGGGGAGAATGAAGCTTTCTTT
cdr3_aa: CASSRSVGENEAFF
v_call: TRBV7-2
clone_size: .
j_call: TRBJ1-1
d_call: .

cdr3_nt: TGTGCCAGCAGTGGCCCGGGACTCCGGCTTCAGCCCCAGCATTTT
cdr3_aa: CASSGPGLRLQPQHF
v_call: TRBV6-1
clone_size: .
j_call: TRBJ1-5
d_call: .

cdr3_nt: TGTGCCAGCAGCGTAGCAGGGCGGGTGGGTTGGTACAATGAGCAGTTCTTC
cdr3_aa: CASSVAGRVGWYNEQFF
v_call: TRBV9
clone_size: .
j_call: TRBJ2-1
d_call: .